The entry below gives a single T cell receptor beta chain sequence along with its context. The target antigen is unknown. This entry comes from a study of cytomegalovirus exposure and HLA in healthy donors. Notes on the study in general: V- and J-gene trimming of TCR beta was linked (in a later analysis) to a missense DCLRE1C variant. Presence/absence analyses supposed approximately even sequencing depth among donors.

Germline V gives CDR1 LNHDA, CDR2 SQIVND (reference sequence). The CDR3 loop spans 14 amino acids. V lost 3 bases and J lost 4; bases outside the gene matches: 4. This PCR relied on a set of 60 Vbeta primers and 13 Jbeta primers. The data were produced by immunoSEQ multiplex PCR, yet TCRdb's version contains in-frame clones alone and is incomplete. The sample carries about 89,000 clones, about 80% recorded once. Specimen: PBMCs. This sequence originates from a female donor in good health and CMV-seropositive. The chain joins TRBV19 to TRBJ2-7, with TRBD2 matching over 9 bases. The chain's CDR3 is CASSMVLAGYEQYF. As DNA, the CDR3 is TGTGCCAGTAGTATGGTCCTAGCGGGGTACGAGCAGTACTTC.